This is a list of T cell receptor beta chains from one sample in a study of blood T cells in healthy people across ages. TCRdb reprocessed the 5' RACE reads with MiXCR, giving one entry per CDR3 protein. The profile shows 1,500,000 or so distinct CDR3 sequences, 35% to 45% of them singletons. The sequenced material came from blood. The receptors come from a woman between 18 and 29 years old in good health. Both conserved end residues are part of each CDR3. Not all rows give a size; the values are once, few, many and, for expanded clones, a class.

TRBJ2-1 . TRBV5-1 CASILGAGGENEQFF
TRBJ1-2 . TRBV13 CASSSRGNYGYTF
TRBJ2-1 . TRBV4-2 CASSQASGPFNEQFF
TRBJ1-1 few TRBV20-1 CSASDGRTEAFF
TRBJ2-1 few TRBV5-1 CASSSPGLAGGLYNEQFF
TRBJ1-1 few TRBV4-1 CASSHPKGGPGPIGTEAFF
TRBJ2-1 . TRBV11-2 CASSLALDRSEQFF
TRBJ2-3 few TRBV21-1 CASSTPEREMASSTDTQYF
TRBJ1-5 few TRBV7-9 CASSLPYSNQPQHF
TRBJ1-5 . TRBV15 CATSRDHGGNQPQHF
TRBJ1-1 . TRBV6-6 CASSDPQGITEAFF
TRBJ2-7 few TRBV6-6 CASRLAGGLSSYEQYF
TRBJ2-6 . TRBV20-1 CSARDPAIRYGANVLTF
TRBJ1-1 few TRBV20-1 CSARGSGHPEAFF
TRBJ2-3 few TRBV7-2 CASSLLDSRTQYF
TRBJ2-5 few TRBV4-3 CASSQMEGPQETQYF
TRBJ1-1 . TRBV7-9 CASSDRDGDTEAFF
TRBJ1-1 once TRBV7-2 CASSLARAARSFVLNTEAFF
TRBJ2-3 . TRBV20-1 CSAPERDRADTQYF
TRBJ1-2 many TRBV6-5 CASSPKDSNYGYTF
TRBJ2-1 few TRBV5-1 CASSLDYPSGTNEQFF
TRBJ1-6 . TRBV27 CASSLSLIPSYNSPLHF
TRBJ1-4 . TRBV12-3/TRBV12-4 CASSLRTDYNEKLFF
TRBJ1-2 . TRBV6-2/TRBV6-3 CASSYVQGAYGYTF
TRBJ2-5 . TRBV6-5 CATTQGFWQYF
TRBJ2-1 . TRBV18 CASSPPVGINNEQFF
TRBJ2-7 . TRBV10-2 CASERGGEQYF
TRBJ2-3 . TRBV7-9 CASTEHRTDTQYF
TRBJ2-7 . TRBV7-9 CASSLAAALRSYNEQYF
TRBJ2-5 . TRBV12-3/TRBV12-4 CASSLWAVQETQYF
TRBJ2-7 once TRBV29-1 CSVAVSGSYEQYF
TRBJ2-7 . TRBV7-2 CASSLTLAGGQDEQYF
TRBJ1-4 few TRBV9 CASSALYGAFEKLFF
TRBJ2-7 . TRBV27 CASKTSGSSYEQYF
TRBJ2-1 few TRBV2 CASSTVGEQFF
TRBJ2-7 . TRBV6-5 CASSYSTDRGTYEQYF
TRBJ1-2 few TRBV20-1 CSARDLGMVWQYGYTF
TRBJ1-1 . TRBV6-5 CASSYSGQRTEAFF
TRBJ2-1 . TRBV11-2 CASSPRLAVPAEQFF
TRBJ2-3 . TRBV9 CASSVETGYGTDTQYF
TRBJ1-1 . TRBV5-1 CASSLAGSWNTEAFF